The 32 T cell receptor beta chains given below trace back to one sample, sequenced in a study of siplizumab effects on memory and regulatory T cells (dated by TCRdb to between 2017 and 2020). The protocol used for the library was the immunoSEQ multiplex PCR assay. What TCRdb holds here is the immuneACCESS table cut down to in-frame rearrangements. Part of the clones is not present; checked against another copy, under half of the missing clones reflect an unresolved V gene, and the others are unexplained. For this sample the table gives approximately 52,000 clones, of which 95% to 97% were detected only once. The biggest ten clones account for 0.64% of the sample. Source material: naive CD4+ T cells sorted from blood. The cell subset or site label of this sample denotes: unstimulated naive T cells. Receptor source: a human donor in good health.

This clone occurred once. The V and J genes are TRBV25-1 and TRBJ1-2, with D possibly TRBD1 on 6 matching bases. Trimming removed 2 bases at V and 6 bases at J, with 13 bases between. CDR3 length equals 14 residues. CDR1 and CDR2 from the germline V gene are MGHDK and SYGVNS. CDR3 DNA: TGTGCCAGCAGTGAACGCGGGGCAGGGGATGGCTACACCTTC. This codes for CASSERGAGDGYTF.

This clone was observed once. V gene TRBV4-3 combines with J gene TRBJ2-2; D unresolved. CDR1 is LGHNA, CDR2 YSLEER, per germline. This CDR3 is built from 15 residues. Trimming cost V 0 bases and J 0 bases, with 5 bases left between them. This chain's CDR3 is CASSQERTNTGELFF. DNA for the CDR3: TGCGCCAGCAGCCAAGAACGAACGAACACCGGGGAGCTGTTTTTT.

This chain joins TRBV7-6 and TRBJ2-6; D uncertain. CDR3 length: 15 amino acids. Germline CDR1 SGHVS, CDR2 FNYEAQ. Between the trimmed V and J ends, which lost 4 bases and 0 bases, there was a span of 7 bases. The CDR3 DNA reads TGTGCCAGCAGCTCCGTTAGCTCTGGGGCCAACGTCCTGACTTTC. Translated: CASSSVSSGANVLTF. Filled out from reference TRBV7-6 and TRBJ2-6, the complete variable domain reads GAGVSQSPRYKVTKRGQDVALRCDPISGHVSLYWYRQALGQGPEFLTYFNYEAQQDKSGLPNDRFSAERPEGSISTLTIQRTEQRDSAMYRCASSSVSSGANVLTFGAGSRLTVL.

The chain carries TRBV7-2 and TRBJ2-2; 9 positions agree with TRBD2. The length of the CDR3 is 18 residues. After removal of 7 bases from V and 0 bases from J, the junction contained 12 bases not matched to a gene. Germline CDR1 reads SGHTA; CDR2 reads FQGNSA. CDR3: CASTKGGAGGSNTGELFF. In nucleotides, the CDR3 is TGTGCCAGCACAAAGGGGGGAGCGGGAGGATCGAACACCGGGGAGCTGTTTTTT.

Regarding this clone: One end of the junction varies from germline; a read error may be responsible. Other DNA sequences in the same sample also yield this CDR3. The CDR3 DNA follows: TGTGCCAGCAACGGACAGGGGGCCTACGAGCAGTATTTC. Protein sequence: CASNGQGAYEQYF. This chain uses TRBV2 with TRBJ2-7, with TRBD1 matching over 11 bases. CDR3 size: 13 residues. CDR1 is SNHLY and CDR2 is FYNNEI in the germline V gene.

The J gene is TRBJ1-5, the V gene TRBV6-1; TRBD1 might be the D (5 bases). Germline CDR1 MNHNS, CDR2 SASEGT. V lost 2 bases to trimming and J lost 5 bases, with 13 bases between them. CDR3 size: 15 residues. The CDR3 nucleotides are TGTGCCAGCAGTGAACTTAGCAGGGAATATCAGCCCCAGCATTTT. Protein sequence: CASSELSREYQPQHF.

The rearrangement joins TRBV6-5 to TRBJ2-1, with TRBD2 matching over 10 bases. V dropped 5 bases and J dropped 10; count of bases not matched to a gene: 8. The CDR3 is made up of 14 amino acids. From germline, CDR1 is MNHEY and CDR2 SVGAGI. Written as DNA, the CDR3 is TGTGCCAGCAGTAAACAATTAGCGGGAGGCGAGCAGTTCTTC. Encoded protein: CASSKQLAGGEQFF.

This clone was detected only a few times. J is TRBJ1-2 and V is TRBV19; D gene uncertain. V lost 3 bases and J lost 1, with 9 bases in between. Germline V gives CDR1 LNHDA, CDR2 SQIVND (reference sequence). This CDR3 spans 14 amino acids. In DNA, the CDR3 is TGTGCCAGTAGTATCGGATCTCTTAACTATGGCTACACCTTC. The encoded protein is CASSIGSLNYGYTF.

The rearrangement links TRBV7-9 to TRBJ2-3; perhaps TRBD1 as D (6 bases). Trimming left V 6 bases short and J 4 bases short, with 14 bases between. Germline V gene lookup returns CDR1 SEHNR and CDR2 FQNEAQ (reference sequence). The CDR3 has 14 residues. The CDR3 reads CASRLAQGPDTQYF. In DNA form, the CDR3 reads TGTGCCAGCAGGCTCGCCCAGGGGCCAGATACGCAGTATTTT.

V is TRBV20-1 and J is TRBJ2-1; D is uncertain. Deletions cut 3 bases from V and 6 bases from J, with 6 bases between. The CDR3 runs 11 residues. Germline CDR1 reads DFQATT; CDR2 reads SNEGSKA (reference sequence). The CDR3 coding sequence is TGCAGTGCTAGTTCCCCCAATGAGCAGTTCTTC. This sequence encodes CSASSPNEQFF.

The chain uses TRBV15 and TRBJ2-1; D gene uncertain. The CDR3 spans 15 residues. From germline, CDR1 is LNHNV and CDR2 YYDKDF (reference sequence). V lost 0 bases to trimming and J lost 5 bases, with 11 bases between them. The CDR3 DNA reads as TGTGCCACCAGCAGAGAATTGCTAGGTGACAATGAGCAGTTCTTC. Its translation: CATSRELLGDNEQFF.

This clone has only one observation. The chain has TRBV15 and TRBJ1-5; no reliable D call. Germline assignment: CDR1 LNHNV and CDR2 YYDKDF (reference sequence). The CDR3 is 16 residues long. Trimming pared 6 bases from V and 5 bases from J, leaving 20 bases between. Written as DNA, the CDR3 is TGTGCCACCAGTCGGGCGAGGGCCCCATTTTATCAGCCCCAGCATTTT. It is translated as CATSRARAPFYQPQHF.

This chain joins TRBV19 and TRBJ2-2; no clear D. Between the trimmed V and J ends, which lost 5 bases and 10 bases, there was a span of 23 bases. This CDR3 comprises 16 residues. Per the germline V gene, CDR1 is LNHDA and CDR2 is SQIVND (reference sequence). The CDR3 region is CASSPLTANTMEELFF. CDR3 bases: TGTGCCAGTAGTCCCTTAACGGCAAATACCATGGAGGAGCTGTTTTTT.

The chain couples TRBV11-2 to TRBJ2-1, with 7 positions matching TRBD2. Germline V gene data show CDR1 as SGHAT and CDR2 as FQNNGV. The ends lost 4 bases at V and 5 bases at J; junction bases unmatched: 11. This CDR3 spans 16 amino acids. For the CDR3, the DNA is TGTGCCAGCAGCTCCATACTAGCGAGGAGCGACAATGAGCAGTTCTTC. It translates to CASSSILARSDNEQFF. The full variable domain, completed using reference TRBV11-2 and TRBJ2-1, is EAGVAQSPRYKIIEKRQSVAFWCNPISGHATLYWYQQILGQGPKLLIQFQNNGVVDDSQLPKDRFSAERLKGVDSTLKIQPAKLEDSAVYLCASSSILARSDNEQFFGPGTRLTVL.

The J gene is TRBJ2-7, the V gene TRBV7-2; TRBD1 matches 8 bases. This CDR3 has 15 amino acids. Trimming removed 4 bases from V and 2 bases from J; junction bases left unmatched: 7. Germline V CDR1 and CDR2: SGHTA, FQGNSA. CDR3 coding DNA: TGTGCCAGCAGCTACAGAGGACAGGGACCCTACGAGCAGTACTTC. Protein product: CASSYRGQGPYEQYF.

The V call is TRBV6-6, the J call TRBJ1-1; tentative D call: TRBD1 (6 bases). The V gene lost 7 bases and the J gene lost 1 base, with 19 bases spanning the gap. From germline, CDR1 is MNHNY and CDR2 SVGAGI (reference sequence). CDR3 size: 16 residues. The DNA of the CDR3 is TGTGCCAGCACACCGGGACACGACGATTGGAACACTGAAGCTTTCTTT. Translation gives CASTPGHDDWNTEAFF.

V gene TRBV19 combines with J gene TRBJ2-7, with 7 nucleotides matching TRBD2. Unmatched junction bases numbered 11, after V lost 6 bases and J lost 0 bases. The germline CDR1 and CDR2 sequences are LNHDA and SQIVND (reference sequence). The CDR3 is 16 amino acids. The CDR3 DNA reads as TGTGCCAGTAGAACCCGGGGGGATACGATCTCCTACGAGCAGTACTTC. Encoded protein: CASRTRGDTISYEQYF.

This clone was seen only once. This chain joins TRBV6-5 and TRBJ1-5, with D perhaps TRBD1 (5 bases). CDR1 and CDR2 from the germline V gene are MNHEY and SVGAGI. CDR3 length equals 13 residues. V shed 9 bases and J shed 4 bases, with 13 bases lying between them. As DNA, the CDR3 is TGTGCCAGTAAGGGACCCTCAAATCAGCCCCAGCATTTT. Translating gives CASKGPSNQPQHF.

V and J are TRBV7-9 and TRBJ2-7; 14 bases fit TRBD2. CDR1 is SEHNR, CDR2 FQNEAQ, per germline (reference sequence). The CDR3 is 15 amino acids. Losses at the gene ends were 6 bases for V and 5 bases for J; bases not matched to a gene: 6. DNA of the CDR3: TGTGCCAGCAGATCCGGGACTAGCGGGAGTAACGAGCAGTACTTC. Protein sequence: CASRSGTSGSNEQYF.

The rearrangement uses TRBV6-6 and TRBJ2-7, with D perhaps TRBD1 (5 bases). The germline CDR1 and CDR2 sequences are MNHNY and SVGAGI (reference sequence). This CDR3 is 15 amino acids long. Trimming took off 7 bases at V and 4 bases at J, with 20 bases between the two ends. CDR3 residues: CASKHNRLGSYEQYF. In DNA form, the CDR3 reads TGTGCCAGCAAACACAACAGGTTGGGGTCGTACGAGCAGTACTTC.

V and J are TRBV28 and TRBJ2-1; D possibly corresponds to TRBD2 (6 bases). V was pared by 5 bases and J by 7 bases, with 15 bases between. This CDR3 comprises 14 residues. In germline, CDR1 is MDHEN, CDR2 SYDVKM. The CDR3 spells CASSPRGGSNEQFF. The CDR3 nucleotides read TGTGCCAGCAGTCCTCGGGGAGGATCGAATGAGCAGTTCTTC.

CDR3 sequence: CASSQGGRGSQETQYF. The CDR3, as DNA: TGTGCCAGCAGCCAAGGGGGCAGGGGGTCACAAGAGACCCAGTACTTC. The chain uses TRBV14 and TRBJ2-5, with TRBD1 matching 7 bases. CDR3 length equals 16 residues. The germline gives CDR1 SGHDN, CDR2 FVKESK. With V trimmed by 1 base and J by 2 bases, 7 bases remained unmatched.

The chain carries TRBV28 and TRBJ2-2; D perhaps matches TRBD2 (5 bases). This CDR3 is built from 15 residues. V lost 7 bases and J lost 5, with 17 bases in between. Germline CDR1 MDHEN, CDR2 SYDVKM. The CDR3 loop is CASNPRRNPTGELFF. As DNA, the CDR3 is TGTGCCAGCAACCCAAGGAGGAATCCGACCGGGGAGCTGTTTTTT.

V usage is TRBV5-1 and J usage is TRBJ1-5; maybe TRBD1 (5 bases). Trimming cost V 0 bases and J 0 bases, with 7 bases left between them. The CDR3 has 15 residues. Germline assignment: CDR1 SGHRS and CDR2 YFSETQ. The CDR3 DNA reads TGCGCCAGCAGCTTGGCAGGGTATAGCAATCAGCCCCAGCATTTT. It codes for CASSLAGYSNQPQHF.

This sequence joins TRBV18 and TRBJ2-6, with D maybe TRBD1 (6 bases). This CDR3 contains 16 residues. Per germline, CDR1 KGHSH and CDR2 LQKENI. Trimming stripped 3 bases from V and 1 base from J, with 10 bases between. CDR3 loop: CASSPSTGSGANVLTF. The CDR3 DNA follows: TGTGCCAGCTCACCCTCGACAGGTTCTGGGGCCAACGTCCTGACTTTC. The entire variable domain, with the rest obtained from reference TRBV18 and TRBJ2-6, is as follows: NAGVMQNPRHLVRRRGQEARLRCSPMKGHSHVYWYRQLPEEGLKFMVYLQKENIIDESGMPKERFSAEFPKEGPSILRIQQVVRGDSAAYFCASSPSTGSGANVLTFGAGSRLTVL.

The genes are TRBV6-5 and TRBJ1-5; D remains unclear. Trimming took off 8 bases at V and 0 bases at J, with 8 bases between the two ends. This CDR3 is built from 13 residues. Per germline, CDR1 MNHEY and CDR2 SVGAGI. CDR3 loop: CASRRVSNQPQHF. The CDR3 DNA is TGTGCCAGCCGACGGGTTAGCAATCAGCCCCAGCATTTT.

The V call is TRBV10-3, the J call TRBJ2-7; TRBD2 matches at 13 bases. The CDR3 has 16 amino acids. V shed 6 bases, J shed 2 bases, and the junction held 7 bases outside the gene matches. Looked up from germline, CDR1 is ENHRY and CDR2 is SYGVKD. The CDR3 DNA reads as TGTGCCATCAGCAGGACTAGCGGGAGTAGCACCTACGAGCAGTACTTC. It yields the protein CAISRTSGSSTYEQYF.

The chain uses TRBV19 and TRBJ2-5, with 9 bases identical to TRBD2. V was pared by 7 bases and J by 4 bases, with 10 bases of the junction left unmatched. Looked up from germline, CDR1 is LNHDA and CDR2 is SQIVND (reference sequence). The CDR3 contains 15 residues. The CDR3 region has the DNA TGTGCCAGTACCCAGACTAGCGGTCGGTTAGAGACCCAGTACTTC. This translates into CASTQTSGRLETQYF.

The rearrangement joins TRBV25-1 to TRBJ2-2; D is unclear. Germline CDR1 and CDR2: MGHDK and SYGVNS. This CDR3 is 13 amino acids long. Trimming left V 10 bases short and J 0 bases short, with 9 bases between. This CDR3 is CATREPNTGELFF. The CDR3 DNA reads as TGTGCCACCAGAGAACCGAACACCGGGGAGCTGTTTTTT.

The V gene is TRBV27, the J gene TRBJ1-2; the match to TRBD1 covers 8 bases. The length of the CDR3 is 13 residues. Trimming took 8 bases from V and 7 from J; bases not matched to a gene: 9. CDR1 MNHEY and CDR2 SMNVEV come from the germline V gene (reference sequence). The CDR3 loop reads CASRDRSFLGYTF. The CDR3, as DNA: TGTGCCAGCCGGGACAGGTCCTTTCTTGGCTACACCTTC.

This clone was seen only once. V usage is TRBV6-6 and J usage is TRBJ2-5; 7 bases agree with TRBD1. The J call may be mistaken, given a closer DNA end match to TRBJ2-7. The length of the CDR3 is 15 residues. Germline V gene sequence: CDR1 MNHNY, CDR2 SVGAGI (reference sequence). The CDR3 DNA follows: TGTGCCAGCAGTTACAGACAGGGCGGTGTCTACGAGCAGTACTTC. Encoded protein: CASSYRQGGVYEQYF.

The genes are TRBV29-1 and TRBJ1-2; possibly TRBD1 for D (5 bases). The V end was cut by 0 bases, the J end by 6 bases, with 8 bases between. The germline gives CDR1 SQVTM, CDR2 ANQGSEA. CDR3 length equals 12 residues. Here the CDR3 DNA reads TGCAGCGTTGAAGATCCGGGACATGGCTACACCTTC. Translation: CSVEDPGHGYTF.